These T cell receptor beta chains were read from a single sample in a study of blood T cells in healthy people across ages. TCRdb reprocessed the 5' RACE reads with MiXCR, giving one entry per CDR3 protein. Among around 780,000 distinct CDR3 sequences listed, under 30% were seen once. These data were also filed under a second study, of T cells of mothers and their children.

Specimen: blood. The receptors originated from a boy aged 10-17 years in good health. Each CDR3 is given without its conserved first and last residue. Fields, in order: CDR3 protein, J gene, V gene, CDR3 length.

CDR3 protein: ASSFLGGFLGGRTKNIQY
J gene: TRBJ2-4
V gene: TRBV7-2
CDR3 length: 18

CDR3 protein: ASSYSKQFQETQY
J gene: TRBJ2-5
V gene: TRBV6-5
CDR3 length: 13

CDR3 protein: ASSPDISGRGTEAF
J gene: TRBJ1-1
V gene: TRBV18
CDR3 length: 14

CDR3 protein: ASSPIQPPQQF
J gene: TRBJ2-1
V gene: TRBV27
CDR3 length: 11

CDR3 protein: ASSEFGELF
J gene: TRBJ2-2
V gene: TRBV2
CDR3 length: 9

CDR3 protein: ASSQGGIAGGSEQY
J gene: TRBJ2-7
V gene: TRBV4-1
CDR3 length: 14

CDR3 protein: ASSQDVPGEGETQY
J gene: TRBJ2-5
V gene: TRBV4-1
CDR3 length: 14

CDR3 protein: ASSLDWDRGAVQY
J gene: TRBJ2-7
V gene: TRBV5-1
CDR3 length: 13

CDR3 protein: ATSDITPGEQY
J gene: TRBJ2-7
V gene: TRBV24-1
CDR3 length: 11

CDR3 protein: ASSPGTAGGQEDYGYT
J gene: TRBJ1-2
V gene: TRBV7-3
CDR3 length: 16

CDR3 protein: ASRPYGRSGNTIY
J gene: TRBJ1-3
V gene: TRBV12-3/TRBV12-4
CDR3 length: 13

CDR3 protein: ASSLVSSGGYEQY
J gene: TRBJ2-7
V gene: TRBV12-3/TRBV12-4
CDR3 length: 13

CDR3 protein: ASSPRTRGFFYEQY
J gene: TRBJ2-7
V gene: TRBV18
CDR3 length: 14

CDR3 protein: ASKLAGDLNEQF
J gene: TRBJ2-1
V gene: TRBV4-1
CDR3 length: 12

CDR3 protein: ASSFLPATNEKLF
J gene: TRBJ1-4
V gene: TRBV27
CDR3 length: 13

CDR3 protein: SARTSAGANVLT
J gene: TRBJ2-6
V gene: TRBV20-1
CDR3 length: 12

CDR3 protein: ASSPGDNYNEQF
J gene: TRBJ2-1
V gene: TRBV18
CDR3 length: 12

CDR3 protein: ASSYEGSRGLGTQY
J gene: TRBJ2-5
V gene: TRBV6-5
CDR3 length: 14

CDR3 protein: ASSYRGGPYNEQF
J gene: -
V gene: TRBV28
CDR3 length: 13

CDR3 protein: ASWYENTIY
J gene: TRBJ1-3
V gene: TRBV12-3/TRBV12-4
CDR3 length: 9

CDR3 protein: ASSLNWVGELF
J gene: TRBJ1-4
V gene: TRBV7-3
CDR3 length: 11

CDR3 protein: ASSYSRTGNEQY
J gene: -
V gene: TRBV6-5
CDR3 length: 12

CDR3 protein: ASSQEPGTGSHEQY
J gene: TRBJ2-7
V gene: TRBV4-2
CDR3 length: 14

CDR3 protein: SAIVWGTGTSYEQY
J gene: TRBJ2-7
V gene: TRBV20-1
CDR3 length: 14

CDR3 protein: ASSGQGDRNGYT
J gene: TRBJ1-2
V gene: TRBV9
CDR3 length: 12

CDR3 protein: ASSYRDRIQPQH
J gene: TRBJ1-5
V gene: TRBV6-6
CDR3 length: 12

CDR3 protein: ASSSRDRGREETQY
J gene: TRBJ2-5
V gene: TRBV11-2
CDR3 length: 14

CDR3 protein: ASSHSVNTGELF
J gene: TRBJ2-2
V gene: TRBV4-2
CDR3 length: 12

CDR3 protein: SCRQGGTDTQY
J gene: TRBJ2-3
V gene: TRBV29-1
CDR3 length: 11

CDR3 protein: ASSDTRNRYTDTQY
J gene: TRBJ2-3
V gene: TRBV6-1
CDR3 length: 14

CDR3 protein: ASSLEDSGATQY
J gene: TRBJ2-3
V gene: TRBV5-1
CDR3 length: 12

CDR3 protein: ASSLLTATSTDTQY
J gene: TRBJ2-3
V gene: TRBV5-5
CDR3 length: 14

CDR3 protein: ASSLAGRATDTQY
J gene: TRBJ2-3
V gene: TRBV6-5
CDR3 length: 13

CDR3 protein: ASSAGTSFYNEQF
J gene: TRBJ2-1
V gene: TRBV28
CDR3 length: 13

CDR3 protein: ASRLGTSYEQY
J gene: -
V gene: TRBV12-3/TRBV12-4
CDR3 length: 11

CDR3 protein: ASSKAAGPETQY
J gene: TRBJ2-5
V gene: TRBV5-1
CDR3 length: 12

CDR3 protein: ASSSGTGGEQF
J gene: -
V gene: TRBV12-3/TRBV12-4
CDR3 length: 11

CDR3 protein: ASSVARADTQY
J gene: TRBJ2-3
V gene: TRBV9
CDR3 length: 11

CDR3 protein: ASSIEGIRQETQY
J gene: TRBJ2-5
V gene: TRBV6-6
CDR3 length: 13

CDR3 protein: SAGPNLAGDRTYEQY
J gene: TRBJ2-7
V gene: TRBV20-1
CDR3 length: 15

CDR3 protein: ARRGNTEAF
J gene: TRBJ1-1
V gene: TRBV30
CDR3 length: 9

CDR3 protein: SATGAGDEQF
J gene: TRBJ2-1
V gene: TRBV29-1
CDR3 length: 10

CDR3 protein: ASRYSGVGPEAF
J gene: TRBJ1-1
V gene: TRBV5-1
CDR3 length: 12